This TCR beta chain was identified during a study of beta chain features in type 1 diabetes. Study at large: All of the samples together had 85 million to 140 million sorted cells examined.

Isolation of CD4+ naive, central memory, regulatory and stem cell-like memory cells was achieved by sorting via CD45RO/CCR7/CD25/CD127/CD95/CD27. Losses at the gene ends were 6 bases for V and 0 bases for J; bases not matched to a gene: 12. The CDR3 is 17 residues long. The V gene's germline CDR1 is KGHSH and CDR2 LQKENI. Sequencing targeted expressed TCRB transcripts, as all isolated RNA had been reverse transcribed. Method: immunoSEQ multiplex PCR; TCRdb's copy keeps in-frame clones and lacks some. The sample shows 680,000 or so clones, less than 20% of them seen only once. Sample: naive CD4+ T cells from blood. V is TRBV18 and J is TRBJ1-2; 8 bases match TRBD1. This TCR was sampled from a man between 18 and 29 years old in good health. The CDR3 DNA reads TGTGCCAGCTCTCCCCTTCGAGGGACAGGCGCTAACTATGGCTACACCTTC. Protein product: CASSPLRGTGANYGYTF. Together with reference TRBV18 and TRBJ1-2, the CDR3 gives the full variable domain: NAGVMQNPRHLVRRRGQEARLRCSPMKGHSHVYWYRQLPEEGLKFMVYLQKENIIDESGMPKERFSAEFPKEGPSILRIQQVVRGDSAAYFCASSPLRGTGANYGYTFGSGTRLTVV.